This T cell receptor (beta chain) was captured by sequencing in a study of blood T cell repertoires in COVID-19. Whole-study context: In each case, the material was cDNA or gDNA derived from T cells, B-cell-depleted T cells, or PBMCs.

V gave up 2 bases and J gave up 6 bases; unmatched junction bases: 7. The CDR3 sequence is 15 residues long. The germline gives CDR1 MNHNS, CDR2 SASEGT. Under the authors' procedure: Reference gene primer amplification gave nucleated cell count estimates. Profiled with immunoSEQ multiplex PCR; TCRdb holds only in-frame clones, not every one. V, J and clone size are those of that table, while D and trimming were read from the DNA. This sample carries 250,000 to 300,000 clones, less than 85% of them seen once, and the ten largest clones take roughly 3%. Sequenced sample: peripheral blood. This chain links TRBV6-1 with TRBJ2-7; 10 bases align to TRBD1. This clonotype was obtained from a woman aged 18-29 years with acute or convalescent COVID-19. The CDR3 protein is CASSEPGTGAFEQYF. The CDR3 DNA is TGTGCCAGCAGTGAACCCGGGACAGGGGCTTTCGAGCAGTACTTC.